Listed here are 21 T cell receptor beta chains from one sample, sequenced in a study of human T cells and chemical hapten exposure (TCRdb year 2021). In light of the paper, this sample's time point label describes: patch test 2, 6 weeks after DPC sensitization. What this sample's treatment or condition label stands for: therapeutic diphenylcyclopropenone sensitization with weekly scalp DPC. The library came from RACE. The sequencing machine was a NextSeq 500. Using fastp trimming at Q25 and MiXCR clonotype assembly, TCRdb reanalyzed the public sequencing data and kept in-frame beta chains. Each entry is one CDR3 protein sequence, shown with its most common DNA and genes. Present in this sample are about 100,000 distinct CDR3 sequences, approximately 10% of which were seen just once. About 3% of the sample lies in the top ten. The sequencing here drew on whole blood, taken in connection with sensitization to the hapten diphenylcyclopropenone (DPC). The receptors stem from a woman in her thirties or forties with alopecia areata. Some clones in this sample may be carry-over from other donors' samples.

The chain carries TRBV6-2 or TRBV6-3 and TRBJ2-7; D remains ambiguous. The V gene's germline CDR1 is MNHEY and CDR2 SVGEGT. V lost 6 bases and J 0 bases, leaving 12 bases between the germline ends. The CDR3 totals 14 residues. CDR3 DNA: TGTGCCAGCAGCCCCCCAGGTAACTCCTACGAGCAGTACTTC. Translated: CASSPPGNSYEQYF.

The chain carries TRBV27 and TRBJ1-1, with D possibly TRBD1 on 6 matching bases. Deletions cut 4 bases from V and 4 bases from J, with 22 bases between. CDR1 is MNHEY and CDR2 is SMNVEV in the germline V gene (reference sequence). CDR3 length: 17 amino acids. The CDR3 is CASSSPRARGGSTEAFF. The CDR3 DNA reads TGTGCCAGCAGTTCCCCCAGGGCCAGGGGAGGGAGCACTGAAGCTTTCTTT.

This clonotype was counted ten times or more. This rearrangement joins TRBV27 to TRBJ2-5; 14 positions agree with TRBD2. This CDR3 has 15 amino acids. The V gene end was trimmed by 5 bases and the J gene end by 5 bases; junction bases not matched to a gene: 4. In germline, CDR1 is MNHEY, CDR2 SMNVEV (reference sequence). For the CDR3, the DNA is TGTGCCAGCAGTCCGAGACTAGCGGGAGGGGAGACCCAGTACTTC. It yields the protein CASSPRLAGGETQYF.

The chain is built from TRBV6-2 or TRBV6-3 and TRBJ2-7; D uncertain. The ends were cut back, 2 bases at V and 0 bases at J, with 5 bases in the middle. The CDR3 covers 13 residues. Germline lookup yields CDR1 MNHEY and CDR2 SVGEGT. The CDR3 DNA reads as TGTGCCAGCAGTTACGGACCCTCCTACGAGCAGTACTTC. This sequence encodes CASSYGPSYEQYF.

In its sample, this clonotype was seen a few times. The chain is built from TRBV6-1 and TRBJ2-7; D gene uncertain. V was shortened by 0 bases and J by 3 bases, with 6 bases between the two germline ends. The V gene's germline CDR1 is MNHNS and CDR2 SASEGT. The CDR3 covers 13 residues. The CDR3 spells CASSEAFNYEQYF. The CDR3 DNA reads as TGTGCCAGCAGTGAAGCGTTCAACTACGAGCAGTACTTC.

The table lists this clonotype with a few counts. The chain is built from TRBV2 and TRBJ2-2; TRBD1 aligns across 10 bases. Germline V gene sequence: CDR1 SNHLY, CDR2 FYNNEI. This CDR3 contains 17 residues. The V segment lost 11 bases and the J segment 3 bases; nucleotides outside the gene matches: 15. The CDR3 coding sequence is TGTGCCGGATCAAGACCGAAGGGGACAGGGGACACCGGGGAGCTGTTTTTT. Amino acid sequence: CAGSRPKGTGDTGELFF.

This clonotype has a count of ten or more. The chain is built from TRBV3-1 and TRBJ2-2; a weak D match, TRBD1 (5 bases). CDR1 is LGHDT and CDR2 is YNNKEL in the germline V gene (reference sequence). Trimming took 7 bases from V and 1 from J, leaving 10 bases between them. The CDR3 is 14 amino acids. The CDR3 bases are TGTGCCAGCAAGCAGGGAATGAACACCGGGGAGCTGTTTTTT. Its translation: CASKQGMNTGELFF.

This clonotype was seen repeatedly, ten times or more. This chain links TRBV28 with TRBJ2-1; the match to TRBD2 covers 8 bases. Germline values: CDR1 MDHEN, CDR2 SYDVKM. V gave up 8 bases and J gave up 5 bases; unmatched junction bases: 14. This CDR3 is 16 amino acids long. CDR3 coding DNA: TGTGCCAGCCCCAGGGATCGGGGGGGCCCAAACAATGAGCAGTTCTTC. Translated, it gives CASPRDRGGPNNEQFF. The full variable domain, with the rest looked up from reference TRBV28 and TRBJ2-1, is DVKVTQSSRYLVKRTGEKVFLECVQDMDHENMFWYRQDPGLGLRLIYFSYDVKMKEKGDIPEGYSVSREKKERFSLILESASTNQTSMYLCASPRDRGGPNNEQFFGPGTRLTVL.

This clonotype was seen a handful of times. V usage is TRBV28 and J usage is TRBJ2-7; tentative D call: TRBD1 (6 bases). The CDR3 length is 14 residues. V was shortened by 6 bases and J by 7 bases, with 19 bases between the two germline ends. Germline assignment: CDR1 MDHEN and CDR2 SYDVKM. The CDR3 nucleotides are TGTGCCAGCAGAAATCAGGGGTCCCTTTATGAGCAGTACTTC. Translating it yields CASRNQGSLYEQYF.

The rearrangement links TRBV7-9 to TRBJ2-2; D is ambiguous. V lost 4 bases to trimming and J lost 5 bases, with 11 bases between them. This CDR3 is 14 amino acids long. CDR1 SEHNR and CDR2 FQNEAQ come from the germline V gene (reference sequence). CDR3 sequence reads: CASSSISGTGELFF. The CDR3 DNA is TGTGCCAGCAGCTCAATATCCGGGACCGGGGAGCTGTTTTTT.

This clonotype was detected only a few times. CDR3 nucleotide sequence: TGTGCCAGCAGCGCCCGACAGGGTTACGAGCAGTACTTC. As protein: CASSARQGYEQYF. The V call is TRBV9, the J call TRBJ2-7; 7 bases are shared with TRBD1. V lost 3 bases to trimming and J lost 4 bases; unmatched junction nucleotides: 4. Germline lookup yields CDR1 SGDLS and CDR2 YYNGEE. There are 13 residues in the CDR3.

This clonotype turned up a few times. The rearrangement links TRBV2 to TRBJ2-7, with 7 nucleotides matching TRBD2. The germline V gene has CDR1 SNHLY and CDR2 FYNNEI. Trimming removed 10 bases from V and 2 bases from J; junction bases left unmatched: 20. This CDR3 is 17 amino acids long. The CDR3 reads CATHPSSRGGRTYEQYF. The DNA for the CDR3 is TGTGCCACCCACCCCTCCAGCCGGGGAGGGCGCACCTACGAGCAGTACTTC.

The genes are TRBV20-1 and TRBJ1-3; D gene ambiguous. Germline V gene sequence: CDR1 DFQATT, CDR2 SNEGSKA (reference sequence). The CDR3 covers 12 residues. Here the CDR3 reads CSPPGSGNTIYF. Here the CDR3 DNA reads TGCAGCCCTCCAGGTTCCGGAAACACCATATATTTT.

The DNA of the CDR3 is TGTGCCAGCAGCTCTCTACCGGATGAGACCCAGTACTTC. This codes for CASSSLPDETQYF. The rearrangement joins TRBV5-4 to TRBJ2-5; D gene unclear. Per germline, CDR1 SGHNT and CDR2 YYREEE (reference sequence). V gave up 3 bases and J gave up 5 bases, with 11 bases separating them. The CDR3 length is 13 residues. The variable domain in full, completed from reference TRBV5-4 and TRBJ2-5, reads ETGVTQSPTHLIKTRGQQVTLRCSSQSGHNTVSWYQQALGQGPQFIFQYYREEENGRGNFPPRFSGLQFPNYSSELNVNALELDDSALYLCASSSLPDETQYFGPGTRLLVL.

Many counts were recorded for this clonotype. This chain links TRBV29-1 with TRBJ2-7, with TRBD2 matching over 11 bases. V trimming: 3 bases; J trimming: 1 base; junction bases outside the gene matches: 2. The length of the CDR3 is 14 residues. In germline, CDR1 is SQVTM, CDR2 ANQGSEA. CDR3: CSVEGLADSYEQYF. The DNA for the CDR3 is TGCAGCGTTGAGGGACTAGCGGATTCCTACGAGCAGTACTTC.

This chain joins TRBV7-2 and TRBJ1-2; D is unresolved. V was pared by 2 bases and J by 0 bases, with 7 bases between. The germline V gene has CDR1 SGHTA and CDR2 FQGNSA. This CDR3 is built from 14 residues. The CDR3 nucleotides read TGTGCCAGCAGCTTACTCAACGCTAACTATGGCTACACCTTC. The encoded protein is CASSLLNANYGYTF.

In this sample, this clonotype turned up many times. The V and J genes are TRBV7-8 and TRBJ2-7; D possibly corresponds to TRBD2 (6 bases). The V end lost 4 bases, the J end lost 7 bases, and 14 bases lay between the germline ends. The germline gives CDR1 SGHVS, CDR2 FQNEAQ. The CDR3 runs 13 residues. The DNA for the CDR3 is TGTGCCAGCAGCTCCCGGGAGTCGGGTGAGCAGTACTTC. This gives the protein CASSSRESGEQYF.

There are many counts of this clonotype. The chain has TRBV6-6 and TRBJ1-1; 9 nucleotides agree with TRBD1. The germline V gene encodes CDR1 MNHNY and CDR2 SVGAGI (reference sequence). Unmatched junction bases numbered 8, after V lost 7 bases and J lost 2 bases. CDR3 size: 15 residues. DNA of the CDR3: TGTGCCAGCATCGACCCGGGACAGGGAAACACTGAAGCTTTCTTT. The encoded protein is CASIDPGQGNTEAFF.

DNA of the CDR3: TGTGCCACCAGTGATTCTTTCGGACACCAAACGAACACCGGGGAGCTGTTTTTT. It is translated as CATSDSFGHQTNTGELFF. The chain links TRBV24-1 to TRBJ2-2, with D perhaps TRBD1 (5 bases). This CDR3 has 18 residues. Trimming left V 2 bases short and J 0 bases short, with 15 bases between. CDR1 and CDR2 (germline): KGHDR, SFDVKD.

The V call is TRBV12-3 or TRBV12-4, the J call TRBJ1-2; D is perhaps TRBD1 (5 bases). V was cut by 4 bases and J by 7 bases, with 19 bases left in between. The CDR3 has 15 amino acids. This chain's CDR3 is CASSSPGGSWGGYTF. As DNA, the CDR3 is TGTGCCAGCAGTTCCCCCGGGGGGAGTTGGGGTGGCTACACCTTC.

The table lists this clonotype with many counts. The chain uses TRBV5-1 and TRBJ2-1; tentatively, D is TRBD2 (6 bases). Germline values: CDR1 SGHRS, CDR2 YFSETQ. V was trimmed by 4 bases and J by 1 base, leaving 9 bases between them. The CDR3 is 14 residues long. The CDR3, as DNA: TGCGCCAGCAGCGGCGGACTATCCTACAATGAGCAGTTCTTC. This sequence encodes CASSGGLSYNEQFF.